This TCR beta chain comes out of a study of regulatory and conventional T cells in RAG deficiency. General study results and limits: Omenn patients showed >85% Treg-Tconv overlap and shorter CDR3 lengths.

The sample holds one count of this clone. The antigen remains unidentified. There are 15 residues in the CDR3. The ends lost 3 bases at V and 14 bases at J; junction bases unmatched: 15. Genomic DNA came from blood conventional CD4+ T cells gated CD25-low CD127-high. Using immunoSEQ multiplex PCR, the repertoire was profiled, and TCRdb retains in-frame clones only, with some absent. Here the sample spans 45,000 to 50,000 clones, around 89% being singletons. These data were also reused for a study on regulatory T cells. From that study: The primer mix had 52 TRBV and 13 TRBJ primers. Skewed V and J usage and few unique V-J pairs marked patient repertoires, most in Tregs.

V is TRBV6-7 and J is TRBJ1-2, with TRBD1 identical over 10 bases. TRBV6-7 is marked as an open reading frame, function uncertain. This receptor was identified in a human donor in good health. Sequences were obtained from CD4+ effector T cells sorted from blood. This CDR3 reads CASSYRFRDRGFTTF. The CDR3 DNA is TGTGCCAGCAGTTATCGGTTCCGGGACAGGGGATTCACAACCTTC.